This T cell receptor (gamma chain) is from a study of gamma-delta chains in newborns, infants, children. TCRdb re-processed the reads using CATT. This sample has around 2,500 gamma-chain clones; 43% occur once, and the top ten carry approximately 4.2%. The CDR3 spans 11 residues. Germline CDR1 is EGSNGY and CDR2 is YDSYNSKV. The sequenced sample was blood. This TCR derives from a child who was a newborn, infant or young child, either healthy, febrile or measles-vaccinated (not recorded which). The V gene is given as TRGV2, and no J gene call is available. CDR3 residues: CATGDGPVRLF. The CDR3 DNA sequence: TGTGCCACCGGGGACGGGCCCGTTCGACTCTTT.